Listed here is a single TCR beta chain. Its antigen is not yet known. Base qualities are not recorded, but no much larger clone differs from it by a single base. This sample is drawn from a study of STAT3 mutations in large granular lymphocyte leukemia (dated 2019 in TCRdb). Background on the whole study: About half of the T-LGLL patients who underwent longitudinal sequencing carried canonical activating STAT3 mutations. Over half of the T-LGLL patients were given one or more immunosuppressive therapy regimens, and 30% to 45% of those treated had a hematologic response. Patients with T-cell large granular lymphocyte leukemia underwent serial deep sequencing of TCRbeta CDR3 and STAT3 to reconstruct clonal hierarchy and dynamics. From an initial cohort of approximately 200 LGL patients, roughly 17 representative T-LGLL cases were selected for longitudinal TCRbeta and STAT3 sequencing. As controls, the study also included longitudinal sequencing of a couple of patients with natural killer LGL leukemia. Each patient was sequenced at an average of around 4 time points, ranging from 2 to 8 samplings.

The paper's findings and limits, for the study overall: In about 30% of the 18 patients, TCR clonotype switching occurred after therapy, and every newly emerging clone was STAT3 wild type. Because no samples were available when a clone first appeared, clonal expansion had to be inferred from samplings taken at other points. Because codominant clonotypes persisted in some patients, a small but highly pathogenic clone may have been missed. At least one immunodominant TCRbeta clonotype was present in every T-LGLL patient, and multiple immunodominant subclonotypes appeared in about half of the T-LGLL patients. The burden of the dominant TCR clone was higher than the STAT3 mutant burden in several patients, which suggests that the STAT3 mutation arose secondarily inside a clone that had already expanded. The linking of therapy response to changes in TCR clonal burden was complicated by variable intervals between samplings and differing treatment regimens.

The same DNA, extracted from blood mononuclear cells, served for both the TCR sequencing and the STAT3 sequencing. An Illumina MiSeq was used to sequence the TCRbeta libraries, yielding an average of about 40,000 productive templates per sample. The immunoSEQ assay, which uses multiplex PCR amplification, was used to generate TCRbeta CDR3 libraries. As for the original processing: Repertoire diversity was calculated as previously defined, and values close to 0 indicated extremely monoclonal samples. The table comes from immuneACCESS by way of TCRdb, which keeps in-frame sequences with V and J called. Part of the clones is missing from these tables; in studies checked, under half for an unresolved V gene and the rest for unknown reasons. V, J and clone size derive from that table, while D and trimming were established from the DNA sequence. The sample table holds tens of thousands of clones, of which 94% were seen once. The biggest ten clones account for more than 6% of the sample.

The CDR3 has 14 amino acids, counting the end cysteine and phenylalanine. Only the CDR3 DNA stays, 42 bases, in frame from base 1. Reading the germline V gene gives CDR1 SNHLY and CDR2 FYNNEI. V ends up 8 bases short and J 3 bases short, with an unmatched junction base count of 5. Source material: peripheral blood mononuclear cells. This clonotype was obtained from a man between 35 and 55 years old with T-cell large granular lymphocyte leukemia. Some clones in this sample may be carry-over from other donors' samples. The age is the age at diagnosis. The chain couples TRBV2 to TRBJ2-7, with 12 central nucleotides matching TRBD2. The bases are TGTGCCAGCTCGACTAGCGGGGGTCACTACGAGCAGTACTTC. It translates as CASSTSGGHYEQYF.